The 28 T cell receptor beta chains given below trace back to one sample, sequenced in a study of T cells in Graves' hyperthyroidism and ophthalmopathy (dated by TCRdb to between 2018 and 2020). The library was obtained by multiplex PCR. Sequencer: Illumina HiSeq 2000. Amplification of TCR beta CDR3 regions was carried out from RNA transcripts. For the first round of RT-PCR on the TCR CDR3, the HTBI primer set was used together with the Qiagen OneStep RT-PCR kit. The public reads were reanalyzed by TCRdb: fastp trimming at Q25, MiXCR alignment, in-frame beta chains only. Rows are unified per CDR3 protein, each entry keeping the most common DNA and genes. The sample profile shows roughly 740,000 distinct CDR3 sequences; about a sixth of them were found once. Around 8.1% of the sample is taken by the ten largest. Sequencing used blood. Receptor source: a man in his late teens or twenties with Graves' hyperthyroidism.

This clonotype was recorded many times. This chain connects TRBV12-3 or TRBV12-4 to TRBJ2-1; 9 bases are shared with TRBD2. Trimming at V came to 1 base and at J to 9 bases, leaving 7 bases not matched to a gene. The CDR3 length is 15 residues. CDR3 sequence: CASSLGIAGVSEQFF. The DNA for the CDR3 is TGTGCCAGCAGTTTAGGGATAGCGGGAGTAAGTGAGCAGTTCTTC.

This clonotype was picked up many times. The chain employs TRBV27 and TRBJ2-1, with TRBD2 matching 8 bases. Losses at the gene ends were 10 bases for V and 5 bases for J; bases not matched to a gene: 10. Germline assignment: CDR1 MNHEY and CDR2 SMNVEV (reference sequence). The length of the CDR3 is 14 residues. This CDR3 reads CATLLTGGHNEQFF. CDR3 DNA: TGTGCCACCCTACTAACGGGAGGGCACAATGAGCAGTTCTTC.

This clonotype was counted many times. The chain joins TRBV30 to TRBJ2-5, with 8 nucleotides matching TRBD2. J lost 2 bases, V lost 3 bases, and 8 bases had no gene match. Per the germline V gene, CDR1 is GTSNPN and CDR2 is SVGIG (reference sequence). CDR3 length: 15 residues. The CDR3 sequence is CAWSLGGGPQETQYF. CDR3 bases: TGTGCCTGGAGCCTAGGCGGGGGGCCACAAGAGACCCAGTACTTC.

This clonotype was detected a few times. The J gene is TRBJ2-5, the V gene TRBV28, with D perhaps TRBD1 (5 bases). The CDR3 runs to 15 residues. Per the germline V gene, CDR1 is MDHEN and CDR2 is SYDVKM. V shed 5 bases and J shed 2 bases, with 15 bases lying between them. The CDR3 sequence: CASSPTGALQETQYF. As DNA, the CDR3 is TGTGCCAGCAGTCCGACTGGGGCCTTACAAGAGACCCAGTACTTC.

Comment on this clonotype: The junction and the germline gene differ at one end; a read error may be behind it. CDR3 residues: CASSQDQRDRGGEQFF. The CDR3 DNA is TGCGCCAGCAGCCAAGATCAGCGGGACCGGGGGGGGGAGCAGTTCTTC. The chain links TRBV6-2 or TRBV6-3 to TRBJ2-1; 8 bases agree with TRBD2. CDR1 is MNHEY, CDR2 SVGEGT, per germline. The CDR3 runs 16 residues.

CDR3 DNA sequence: TGTGCTAGTGGCTCCCCCTATGTCGGACAGAACCAAGAGACCCAGTACTTC. Translated: CASGSPYVGQNQETQYF. The chain recombines TRBV12-5 with TRBJ2-5; D is perhaps TRBD1 (6 bases). The V and J ends lost 6 bases and 0 bases respectively, with 20 bases between them. The CDR3 runs 17 residues. CDR1 is LGHNT and CDR2 is FRNRAP in the germline V gene. Complete variable domain (other parts from reference TRBV12-5 and TRBJ2-5): DARVTQTPRHKVTEMGQEVTMRCQPILGHNTVFWYRQTMMQGLELLAYFRNRAPLDDSGMPKDRFSAEMPDATLATLKIQPSEPRDSAVYFCASGSPYVGQNQETQYFGPGTRLLVL.

This clonotype was seen ten or more times. The chain links TRBV6-2 or TRBV6-3 to TRBJ2-7; 7 bases match TRBD1. Losses at the gene ends were 0 bases for V and 6 bases for J; bases not matched to a gene: 2. Germline CDR1 MNHEY, CDR2 SVGEGT. The CDR3 consists of 13 residues. The CDR3: CASSYSTGIEQYF. CDR3 coding DNA: TGTGCCAGCAGTTACTCGACAGGGATCGAGCAGTACTTC.

The chain joins TRBV20-1 to TRBJ1-2; D gene uncertain. CDR3 length: 10 amino acids. V was trimmed by 5 bases and J by 2 bases, leaving 3 bases between them. The V gene's germline CDR1 is DFQATT and CDR2 SNEGSKA (reference sequence). As DNA, the CDR3 is TGCAGTGCTCTGAACTATGGCTACACCTTC. Translating it yields CSALNYGYTF.

Turning to this clonotype: One base away lies a much larger clone, so this may be a sequencing read error. The rearrangement joins TRBV2 to TRBJ1-2; 7 nucleotides align to TRBD1. Germline V gene data show CDR1 as SNHLY and CDR2 as FYNNEI. The CDR3 extends over 15 amino acids. This chain's CDR3 is CAGRIMGQSNYGYTF. The CDR3 bases are TGTGCCGGCAGAATTATGGGACAGAGCAACTATGGCTACACCTTC. The whole variable domain, remainder taken from reference TRBV2 and TRBJ1-2, is EPEVTQTPSHQVTQMGQEVILRCVPISNHLYFYWYRQILGQKVEFLVSFYNNEISEKSEIFDDQFSVERPDGSNFTLKIRSTKLEDSAMYFCAGRIMGQSNYGYTFGSGTRLTVV.

This clonotype has at least ten counts. J is TRBJ2-1 and V is TRBV11-2; TRBD2 matches at 7 bases. The CDR3 is 14 amino acids. Germline loops: CDR1 SGHAT, CDR2 FQNNGV. V gave up 1 base and J gave up 15 bases; unmatched junction bases: 12. CDR3 nucleotide sequence: TGTGCCAGCAGCTTAGGGGGGAGGGCCGATAAACTGTTCTTC. Protein: CASSLGGRADKLFF.

Ten or more counts support this clonotype. This sequence joins TRBV28 and TRBJ2-7; D remains unclear. This CDR3 is 12 amino acids long. V was clipped by 3 bases and J by 3 bases, with 6 bases between them. Germline V gene sequence: CDR1 MDHEN, CDR2 SYDVKM. DNA of the CDR3: TGTGCCAGCAGTTTTCGGGTCTACGAGCAGTACTTC. This codes for CASSFRVYEQYF.

This clonotype has ten or more counts. This chain uses TRBV2 with TRBJ2-5; 10 bases line up with TRBD2. The length of the CDR3 is 15 residues. Germline trimming cut 6 bases from V and 7 bases from J; bases unmatched to any gene: 11. Germline V gives CDR1 SNHLY, CDR2 FYNNEI. The DNA for the CDR3 is TGTGCCAGCAGGATACTAGCGGGAAACTTCGGGACCCAGTACTTC. Residues: CASRILAGNFGTQYF.

This clonotype was seen ten or more times. The V gene is TRBV20-1, the J gene TRBJ2-7, with a weak D call TRBD1 (6 bases). Germline V gene data show CDR1 as DFQATT and CDR2 as SNEGSKA (reference sequence). The ends were cut back, 3 bases at V and 2 bases at J, with 14 bases in the middle. This CDR3 is 14 amino acids long. In DNA, the CDR3 is TGCAGTGCTAGCGGGACAAGACCAACCTACGAGCAGTACTTC. The encoded protein is CSASGTRPTYEQYF.

This clonotype was observed at least ten times. The chain is built from TRBV7-9 and TRBJ2-7; tentatively, D is TRBD1 (5 bases). This CDR3 has 15 residues. Per the germline V gene, CDR1 is SEHNR and CDR2 is FQNEAQ (reference sequence). V lost 5 bases to trimming and J lost 5 bases, with 19 bases between them. This chain's CDR3 is CASSQGALVSHEQYF. CDR3 nucleotides: TGTGCCAGCAGCCAGGGCGCGTTGGTGTCCCACGAGCAGTACTTC. The complete variable domain, with remaining parts taken from reference TRBV7-9 and TRBJ2-7, reads DTGVSQNPRHKITKRGQNVTFRCDPISEHNRLYWYRQTLGQGPEFLTYFQNEAQLEKSRLLSDRFSAERPKGSFSTLEIQRTEQGDSAMYLCASSQGALVSHEQYFGPGTRLTVT.

The chain carries TRBV6-2 or TRBV6-3 and TRBJ2-1; no clear D. Germline CDR1 is MNHEY and CDR2 is SVGEGT. The V gene lost 5 bases and the J gene lost 9 bases, with 8 bases spanning the gap. The CDR3 contains 11 residues. CDR3 bases: TGTGCCAGCAGTCCCGAGCGTGAGCAGTTCTTC. This gives the protein CASSPEREQFF.

This chain uses TRBV19 with TRBJ2-3; D is undetermined. The CDR3 length is 13 residues. Trimming took off 6 bases at V and 0 bases at J, with 7 bases between the two ends. Per the germline V gene, CDR1 is LNHDA and CDR2 is SQIVND (reference sequence). The DNA for the CDR3 is TGTGCCAGTAGCGACGTCAGCACAGATACGCAGTATTTT. It yields the protein CASSDVSTDTQYF.

This clonotype came up many times. This chain connects TRBV6-6 to TRBJ2-3; D is perhaps TRBD1 (7 bases). Trimming took off 0 bases at V and 5 bases at J, with 9 bases between the two ends. The V gene's germline CDR1 is MNHNY and CDR2 SVGAGI (reference sequence). The CDR3 spans 14 residues. The CDR3 DNA reads TGTGCCAGCAGTTACTCCCAGGGGGGAGATACGCAGTATTTT. Encoded protein: CASSYSQGGDTQYF.

A few counts support this clonotype. This sequence joins TRBV20-1 and TRBJ2-5; D is unclear. V lost 2 bases, J lost 5 bases, and 6 bases lay in between. Germline assignment: CDR1 DFQATT and CDR2 SNEGSKA (reference sequence). The CDR3 consists of 11 residues. The CDR3: CSARIGETQYF. CDR3 nucleotides: TGCAGTGCTAGAATCGGGGAGACCCAGTACTTC.

About this clonotype: The junction does not match germline at one end; this may be a read error. V gene TRBV28 combines with J gene TRBJ2-5; D might be TRBD1 (5 bases). The CDR3 is made up of 12 amino acids. Germline CDR1 reads MDHEN; CDR2 reads SYDVKM. CDR3 loop: CASSTPQERVDF. DNA for the CDR3: TGTGCCAGCAGTACCCCACAGGAACGCGTGGACTTC.

The sample holds many counts of this clonotype. This chain uses TRBV6-1 with TRBJ2-1; the D is unclear. The length of the CDR3 is 14 residues. V dropped 5 bases and J dropped 8 bases, with 16 bases sitting between them. CDR1 and CDR2 from the germline V gene are MNHNS and SASEGT. CDR3 DNA: TGTGCCAGCAGTCCCTCGGCCCCGACGGATGAGCAGTTCTTC. Its protein product is CASSPSAPTDEQFF.

This clonotype came up many times. The V gene is TRBV12-3 or TRBV12-4, the J gene TRBJ2-5, with 7 bases aligning to TRBD1. The trim removed 6 bases at V and 5 bases at J, leaving 12 bases unmatched. The CDR3 consists of 15 residues. CDR3 nucleotide sequence: TGTGCCAGCAGCCCGAGACAGGGATTCGCGGAGACCCAGTACTTC. Its protein product is CASSPRQGFAETQYF.

There are many counts of this clonotype. This sequence joins TRBV7-9 and TRBJ2-3, with D maybe TRBD1 (5 bases). V was clipped by 1 base and J by 5 bases, with 13 bases between them. The germline V gene has CDR1 SEHNR and CDR2 FQNEAQ (reference sequence). The CDR3 is 15 residues long. In nucleotides, the CDR3 is TGTGCCAGCAGCTTAGGTCAGGGTCTGAGAGATACGCAGTATTTT. Translating it yields CASSLGQGLRDTQYF.

This clonotype was counted a single time. The J gene is TRBJ2-2, the V gene TRBV6-5, with 8 bases matching TRBD2. Germline V gene lookup returns CDR1 MNHEY and CDR2 SVGAGI. Trimming at V came to 3 bases and at J to 8 bases, leaving 11 bases not matched to a gene. This CDR3 comprises 16 residues. CDR3 nucleotides: TGTGCCAGCAGTTATTCGAATGGCGGGAGGTCTGGGGAGCTGTTTTTT. Protein product: CASSYSNGGRSGELFF.

The table lists this clonotype with a few counts. The chain uses TRBV5-1 and TRBJ2-1; D is undetermined. Between the trimmed V and J ends, which lost 5 bases and 8 bases, there was a span of 11 bases. CDR3 size: 12 residues. Germline lookup yields CDR1 SGHRS and CDR2 YFSETQ. The CDR3, as DNA: TGCGCCAGCAGACGAAGTGTGGATGAGCAGTTCTTC. Protein product: CASRRSVDEQFF.

The chain uses TRBV11-2 and TRBJ1-5, with a tentative D call TRBD1 (6 bases). V was shortened by 2 bases and J by 5 bases, with 13 bases between the two germline ends. Germline CDR1 is SGHAT and CDR2 is FQNNGV. This CDR3 spans 15 amino acids. CDR3 in amino acids: CASSLTGGGHQPQHF. CDR3 nucleotides: TGTGCCAGCAGCTTAACAGGTGGGGGGCATCAGCCCCAGCATTTT.

This clonotype was picked up a small number of times. The rearrangement joins TRBV7-3 to TRBJ2-7; the D gene is possibly TRBD2 (5 bases). V dropped 0 bases and J dropped 4 bases, with 13 bases sitting between them. The CDR3 is 15 amino acids. The germline V gene has CDR1 SGHTA and CDR2 FQGTGA. The chain's CDR3 is CASSLTGGSNYEQYF. As DNA, the CDR3 is TGTGCCAGCAGCTTAACGGGCGGGTCGAATTACGAGCAGTACTTC.

The genes are TRBV12-5 and TRBJ2-3; D is uncertain. Trimming stripped 2 bases from V and 2 bases from J, with 5 bases between. The CDR3 loop spans 13 amino acids. Per germline, CDR1 LGHNT and CDR2 FRNRAP. The CDR3 here is CASGLPHTDTQYF. The CDR3 DNA sequence: TGTGCTAGTGGTTTGCCCCACACAGATACGCAGTATTTT.

This CDR3 reads CASSLFGTRGSYEQYF. CDR3 DNA: TGTGCCAGCAGTTTATTTGGTACCAGGGGATCCTACGAGCAGTACTTC. The chain links TRBV28 to TRBJ2-7; weak D call: TRBD1 (6 bases). The germline gives CDR1 MDHEN, CDR2 SYDVKM. V lost 1 base, J lost 1 base, and 14 bases lay in between. The CDR3 is 16 amino acids.